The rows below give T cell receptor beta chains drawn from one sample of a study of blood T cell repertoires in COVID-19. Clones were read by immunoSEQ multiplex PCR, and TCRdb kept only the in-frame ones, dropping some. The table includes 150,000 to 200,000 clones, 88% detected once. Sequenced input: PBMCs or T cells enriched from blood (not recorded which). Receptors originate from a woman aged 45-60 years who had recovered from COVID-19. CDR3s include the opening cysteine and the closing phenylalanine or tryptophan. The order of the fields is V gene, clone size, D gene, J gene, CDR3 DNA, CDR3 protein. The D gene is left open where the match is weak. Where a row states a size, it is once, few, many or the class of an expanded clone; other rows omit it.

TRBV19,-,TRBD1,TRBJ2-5,TGTGCCAGTAGTATACCGACAGGGGCCTTGTACCAAGAGACCCAGTACTTC,CASSIPTGALYQETQYF
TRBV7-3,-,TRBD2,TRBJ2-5,TGTGCCAGCAGCTTAGGTCTGCGGGGGGGCCGAGAGACCCAGTACTTC,CASSLGLRGGRETQYF
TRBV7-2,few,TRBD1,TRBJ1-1,TGTGCCAGCAGCTTAGTGAGACAGGGAGAAGCTTTCTTT,CASSLVRQGEAFF
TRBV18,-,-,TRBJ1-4,TGTGCCAGCTCACCGGGACTAAATGAAAAACTGTTTTTT,CASSPGLNEKLFF
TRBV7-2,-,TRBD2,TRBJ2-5,TGTGCCAGCAGGGTCGTAGCGGGGGTGACTGAGACCCAGTACTTC,CASRVVAGVTETQYF
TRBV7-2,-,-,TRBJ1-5,TGTGCCAGCAGCTTAGGACTCGGCAATCAGCCCCAGCATTTT,CASSLGLGNQPQHF
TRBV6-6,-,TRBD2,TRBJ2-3,TGTGCCAGCAGCAGTACTAGCGGGGGGGGCCGGGATACGCAGTATTTT,CASSSTSGGGRDTQYF
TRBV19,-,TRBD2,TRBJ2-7,TGTGCCAGTAGTATGGTGGGAGGGGTACTCTCCTACGAGCAGTACTTC,CASSMVGGVLSYEQYF
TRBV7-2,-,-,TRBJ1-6,TGTGCCAGCAGCTTGGACAGCTATAATTCACCCCTCCACTTT,CASSLDSYNSPLHF
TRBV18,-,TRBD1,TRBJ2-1,TGTGCCAGCTCAGGGACAGCTATTGACAATGAGCAGTTCTTC,CASSGTAIDNEQFF
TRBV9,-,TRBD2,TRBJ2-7,TGTGCCAGCAGCGTAGATCCGGGGGGTAAGGTCTCGGTGCAGTACTTC,CASSVDPGGKVSVQYF
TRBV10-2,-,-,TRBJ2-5,TGCGCCAGCAGAATGGGAGAGGAGACCCAGTACTTC,CASRMGEETQYF
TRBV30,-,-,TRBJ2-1,TGTGCCTGGAGTGTGGACACCTACAATGAGCAGTTCTTC,CAWSVDTYNEQFF
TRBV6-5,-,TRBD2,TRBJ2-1,TGTGCCAGTGCCGCAGCGGGGGGGCCCCCTGAGCAGTTCTTC,CASAAAGGPPEQFF
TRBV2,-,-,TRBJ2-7,TGTGCCAGCAGTGAAAGTCAGTACGAGCAGTACTTC,CASSESQYEQYF
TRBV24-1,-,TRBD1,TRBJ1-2,TGTGCCACCAGTGATCGATCCACAGGGGTGGTCGGCTACACCTTC,CATSDRSTGVVGYTF
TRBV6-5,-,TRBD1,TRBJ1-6,TGTGCCAGCAGTAGGGGACAGGGCTATAATTCACCCCTCCACTTT,CASSRGQGYNSPLHF
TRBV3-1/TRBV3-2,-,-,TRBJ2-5,TGTGCCAGCAGCCAAGATTATGCCCTTCGGGAGACCCAGTACTTC,CASSQDYALRETQYF
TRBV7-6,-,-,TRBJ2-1,TGTGCCAGCAGCCCCTCGGGACTCGGGTACAATGAGCAGTTCTTC,CASSPSGLGYNEQFF
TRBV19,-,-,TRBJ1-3,TGTGCCAGTAGTTCAAGAGCACCAAGCTCTGGAAACACCATATATTTT,CASSSRAPSSGNTIYF
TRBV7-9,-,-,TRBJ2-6,TGTGCCAGCAGCTTAGAGAGGCAGGGGGAGGCAACTGGGGCCAACGTCCTGACTTTC,CASSLERQGEATGANVLTF
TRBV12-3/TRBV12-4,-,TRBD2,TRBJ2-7,TGTGCCAGCAGTTTGACTAGCGGCTACGAGCAGTACTTC,CASSLTSGYEQYF
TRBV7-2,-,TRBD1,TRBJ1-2,TGTGCCAGCAGCTACGGACAGGGCGCCACTAACTATGGCTACACCTTC,CASSYGQGATNYGYTF
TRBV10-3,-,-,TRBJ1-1,TGTGCCATCAGGGACACACCTTGGGAAGCTTTCTTT,CAIRDTPWEAFF
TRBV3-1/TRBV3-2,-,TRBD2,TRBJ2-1,TGTGCCAGCACCTCGTCTAGCGGAGCCTACAATGAGCAGTTCTTC,CASTSSSGAYNEQFF
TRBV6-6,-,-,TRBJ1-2,TGTGCCAGCAGTTACCCCGGAGACCCTAACTATGGCTACACCTTC,CASSYPGDPNYGYTF
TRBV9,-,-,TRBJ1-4,TGTGCCAGCAGCGTCCGCCAAACGGGTGAAAAACTGTTTTTT,CASSVRQTGEKLFF
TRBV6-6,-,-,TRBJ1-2,TGTGCCAGCAGTTCCAATAACTATGGCTACACCTTC,CASSSNNYGYTF
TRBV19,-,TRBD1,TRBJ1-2,TGTGCCAGTAGTACCGTCTGGACAGGGAACTATGGCTACACCTTC,CASSTVWTGNYGYTF
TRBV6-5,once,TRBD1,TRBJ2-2,TGTGCCAGCAGTTGGACAGGGGCCAACACCGGGGAGCTGTTTTTT,CASSWTGANTGELFF
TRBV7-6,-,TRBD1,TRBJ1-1,TGTGCCAGCAGCTTAGGTCCCCGGGACAGTCGCACTGAAGCTTTCTTT,CASSLGPRDSRTEAFF
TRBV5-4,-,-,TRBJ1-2,TGTGCCAGCAGCTTGCGGACAGCTGAGTATGGCTACACCTTC,CASSLRTAEYGYTF
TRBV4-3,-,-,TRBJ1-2,TGCGCCAGCAGCCAACTCCAGGGTGGTGGCTACACCTTC,CASSQLQGGGYTF
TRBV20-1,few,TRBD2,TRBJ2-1,TGCAGTGCTAGTTCTGGGCTAGCGGGGTTCGTTGAGCAGTTCTTC,CSASSGLAGFVEQFF
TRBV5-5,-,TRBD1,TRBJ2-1,TGTGCCAGCAGCTTGGGACAGGGGTTCAATGAGCAGTTCTTC,CASSLGQGFNEQFF
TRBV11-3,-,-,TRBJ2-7,TGTGCCAGCAGCTTAGGGGGCGGTAGCTCCTACGAGCAGTACTTC,CASSLGGGSSYEQYF
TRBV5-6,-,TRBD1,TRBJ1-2,TGTGCCAGCGTCAGGGGGCGGGACTATGGCTACACCTTC,CASVRGRDYGYTF
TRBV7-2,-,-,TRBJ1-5,TGTGCCAGCACCCACGAGCTTCAGCCCCAGCATTTT,CASTHELQPQHF
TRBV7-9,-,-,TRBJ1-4,TGTGCCAGCAGCCCCGGAGCAACTAATGAAAAACTGTTTTTT,CASSPGATNEKLFF
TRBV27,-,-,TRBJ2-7,TGTGCCAGCAGTTTAGGGGGCGAGTCCTACGAGCAGTACTTC,CASSLGGESYEQYF
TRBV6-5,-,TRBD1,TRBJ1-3,TGTGCCAGCAACCGGGACAGAACTGGAAACACCATATATTTT,CASNRDRTGNTIYF
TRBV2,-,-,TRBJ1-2,TGTGCCAGCAGTATCGTACAGGGCGGCTACACCTTC,CASSIVQGGYTF
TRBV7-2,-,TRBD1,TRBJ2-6,TGTGCCAGCAGCCGCGACAGGGGTCGCATCTCTGGGGCCAACGTCCTGACTTTC,CASSRDRGRISGANVLTF
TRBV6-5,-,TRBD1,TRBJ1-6,TGTGCCAGCAGTACAACCGGGACAGGGGGCTTCTCCCTCCACTTT,CASSTTGTGGFSLHF
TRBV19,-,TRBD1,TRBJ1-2,TGTGCCAGTACCGCCGCGGGACAGAACTATGGCTACACCTTC,CASTAAGQNYGYTF
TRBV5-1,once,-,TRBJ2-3,TGCGCCAGCAGCTTGACAGGTTCAACAGATACGCAGTATTTT,CASSLTGSTDTQYF
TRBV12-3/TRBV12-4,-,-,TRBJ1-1,TGTGCCAGCATCTTGCAGGGAAGCACTGAAGCTTTCTTT,CASILQGSTEAFF